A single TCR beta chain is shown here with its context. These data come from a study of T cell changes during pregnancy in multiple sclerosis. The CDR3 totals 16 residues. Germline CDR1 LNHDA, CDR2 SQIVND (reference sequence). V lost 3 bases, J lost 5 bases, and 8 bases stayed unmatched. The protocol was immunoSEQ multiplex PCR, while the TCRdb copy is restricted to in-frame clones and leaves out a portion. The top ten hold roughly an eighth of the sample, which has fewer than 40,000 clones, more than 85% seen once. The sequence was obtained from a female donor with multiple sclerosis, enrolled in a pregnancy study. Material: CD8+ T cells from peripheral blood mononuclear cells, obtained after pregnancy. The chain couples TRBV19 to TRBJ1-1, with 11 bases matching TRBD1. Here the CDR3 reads CASSIGGQGAMTEAFF. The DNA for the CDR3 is TGTGCCAGTAGTATTGGAGGACAGGGGGCGATGACTGAAGCTTTCTTT.